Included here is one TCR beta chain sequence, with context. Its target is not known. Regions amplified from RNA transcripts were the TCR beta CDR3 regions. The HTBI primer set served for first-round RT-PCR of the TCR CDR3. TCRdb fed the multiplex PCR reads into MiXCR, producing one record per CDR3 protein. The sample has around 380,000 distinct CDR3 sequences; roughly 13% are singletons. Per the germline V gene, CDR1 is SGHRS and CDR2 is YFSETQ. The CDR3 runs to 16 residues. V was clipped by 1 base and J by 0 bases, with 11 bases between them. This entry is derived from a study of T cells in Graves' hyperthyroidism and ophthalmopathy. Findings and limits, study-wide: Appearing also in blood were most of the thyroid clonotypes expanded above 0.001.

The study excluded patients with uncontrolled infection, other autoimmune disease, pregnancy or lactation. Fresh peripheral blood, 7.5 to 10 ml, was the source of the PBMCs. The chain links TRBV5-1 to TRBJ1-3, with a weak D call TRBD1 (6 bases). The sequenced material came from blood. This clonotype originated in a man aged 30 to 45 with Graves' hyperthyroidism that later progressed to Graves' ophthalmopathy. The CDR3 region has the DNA TGCGCCAGCAGCTTGAGACAGGCGAGCTCTGGAAACACCATATATTTT. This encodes CASSLRQASSGNTIYF.